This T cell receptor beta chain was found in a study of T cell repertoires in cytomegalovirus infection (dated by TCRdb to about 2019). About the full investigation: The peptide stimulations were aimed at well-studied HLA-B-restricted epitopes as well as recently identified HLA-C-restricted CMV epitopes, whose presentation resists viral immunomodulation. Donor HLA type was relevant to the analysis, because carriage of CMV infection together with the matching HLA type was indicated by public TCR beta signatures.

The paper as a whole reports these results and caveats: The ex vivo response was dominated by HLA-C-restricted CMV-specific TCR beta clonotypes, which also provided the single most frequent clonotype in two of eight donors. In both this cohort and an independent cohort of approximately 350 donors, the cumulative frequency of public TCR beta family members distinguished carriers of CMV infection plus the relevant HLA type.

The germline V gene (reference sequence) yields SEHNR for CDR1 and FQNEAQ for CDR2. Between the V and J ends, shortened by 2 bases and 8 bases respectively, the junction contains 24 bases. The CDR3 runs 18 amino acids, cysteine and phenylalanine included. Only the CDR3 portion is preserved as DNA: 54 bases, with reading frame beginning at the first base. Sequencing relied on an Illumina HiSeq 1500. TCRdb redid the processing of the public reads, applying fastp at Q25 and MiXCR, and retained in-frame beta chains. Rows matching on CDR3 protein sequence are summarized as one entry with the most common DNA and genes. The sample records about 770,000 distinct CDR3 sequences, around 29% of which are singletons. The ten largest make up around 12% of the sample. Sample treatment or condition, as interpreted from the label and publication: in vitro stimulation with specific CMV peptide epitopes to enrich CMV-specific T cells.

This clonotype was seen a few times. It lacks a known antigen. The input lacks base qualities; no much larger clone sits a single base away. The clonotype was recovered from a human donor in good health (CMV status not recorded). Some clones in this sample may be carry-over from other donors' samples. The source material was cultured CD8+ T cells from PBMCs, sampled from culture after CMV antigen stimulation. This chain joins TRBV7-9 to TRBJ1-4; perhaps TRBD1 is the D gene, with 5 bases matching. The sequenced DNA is TGTGCCAGCAGCTTACCGGACTTTCCCGGGGGGGACGAGGAAAAACTGTTTTTT. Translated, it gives CASSLPDFPGGDEEKLFF. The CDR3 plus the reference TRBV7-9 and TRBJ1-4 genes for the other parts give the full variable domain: DTGVSQNPRHKITKRGQNVTFRCDPISEHNRLYWYRQTLGQGPEFLTYFQNEAQLEKSRLLSDRFSAERPKGSFSTLEIQRTEQGDSAMYLCASSLPDFPGGDEEKLFFGSGTQLSVL.